A selection of T cell receptor beta chains follows, all from one sample in a study of T cells expressing NK-cell markers. TCRdb reprocessed the 5' RACE reads and keeps a single row for each CDR3 protein, giving no DNA. The sample totals about 160,000 distinct CDR3 sequences. The source material was blood T cells: a sorted CD56 or NKG2C T cell subset, CD4+ or CD8+ T cells, or bulk PBMC T cells (not recorded which). These receptors were collected from a man aged 18-69 years in good health. Both conserved end residues are part of each CDR3.

j_call v_call cdr3_aa
TRBJ2-7 TRBV20-1 CSAGRRWDEQYF
TRBJ2-1 TRBV7-9 CASSTLVAEQFF
TRBJ2-1 TRBV12-3/TRBV12-4 CASSLWDYSYNEQFF
TRBJ1-2 TRBV21-1 CASSSARTGYGYTF
TRBJ2-1 TRBV28 CASSFLSGVTYNEQFF
TRBJ2-2 TRBV10-3 CAISPGLAGANTGELFF
TRBJ2-2 TRBV21-1 CASSKEAGELFF
TRBJ2-3 TRBV27 CASSLPEAPDTQYF
TRBJ1-6 TRBV27 CASSGTVSPLHF
TRBJ1-5 TRBV6-1 CASRGRGGDQPQHF
TRBJ2-5 TRBV19 CASSIDLGLEETQYF
TRBJ1-1 TRBV3-1 CASSREQDTEAFF
TRBJ2-7 TRBV10-3 CAISRQGVYEQYF
TRBJ2-7 TRBV29-1 CSALGGTSSYEQYF
TRBJ1-2 TRBV7-9 CASSSTEATASNYGYTF